This entry lists 30 T cell receptor beta chains sequenced from one sample in a study of shared clonotypes between healthy human individuals. Here immunoSEQ multiplex PCR was the method, and the copy in TCRdb shows in-frame clones only, minus some. The table shows some 1.5 million clones, with about 96% occurring only once. Sequences were obtained from naive CD4+ T cells sorted from blood. Regarding subset: CD45RA+ positively selected. These receptors were collected from a man younger than 40 in good health.

The chain combines TRBV11-2 with TRBJ2-7; 7 bases agree with TRBD2. The V segment lost 5 bases and the J segment 3 bases; nucleotides outside the gene matches: 10. The CDR3 runs 15 residues. The germline CDR1 and CDR2 sequences are SGHAT and FQNNGV. The CDR3 region has the DNA TGTGCCAGCAGCCCACTGGGAGGGGCACACTACGAGCAGTACTTC. Translation gives CASSPLGGAHYEQYF. The complete variable domain, with remaining parts taken from reference TRBV11-2 and TRBJ2-7, reads EAGVAQSPRYKIIEKRQSVAFWCNPISGHATLYWYQQILGQGPKLLIQFQNNGVVDDSQLPKDRFSAERLKGVDSTLKIQPAKLEDSAVYLCASSPLGGAHYEQYFGPGTRLTVT.

Comments on this clone: The sample contains more than one DNA sequence encoding this CDR3. The CDR3 DNA sequence: TGTGCCAGCAGTGAAGTACGGGGCTATGGCTACACCTTC. The encoded protein is CASSEVRGYGYTF. The chain is built from TRBV6-1 and TRBJ1-2; D not certain. Trimming left V 1 base short and J 4 bases short, with 7 bases between. This CDR3 comprises 13 residues. The V gene's germline CDR1 is MNHNS and CDR2 SASEGT.

The CDR3 here is CASSSGLLGTNGFF. The CDR3 nucleotides read TGCGCCAGCAGCTCGGGCCTCCTTGGAACAAATGGGTTCTTC. This chain links TRBV5-1 with TRBJ2-1; no clear D. The CDR3 is 14 residues long. V dropped 3 bases and J dropped 15 bases, with 22 bases sitting between them. Looked up from germline, CDR1 is SGHRS and CDR2 is YFSETQ.

The V call is TRBV11-2, the J call TRBJ2-7; unclear D gene. Germline values: CDR1 SGHAT, CDR2 FQNNGV. V lost 4 bases and J lost 4, with 11 bases in between. This CDR3 comprises 13 residues. The CDR3 DNA reads TGTGCCAGCAGCTCCTGGGCGGTGTACGAGCAGTACTTC. Protein: CASSSWAVYEQYF.

The J gene is TRBJ1-3, the V gene TRBV10-3, with 8 nucleotides matching TRBD1. There are 14 residues in the CDR3. V trimming: 7 bases; J trimming: 4 bases; junction bases outside the gene matches: 6. Germline lookup yields CDR1 ENHRY and CDR2 SYGVKD. As DNA, the CDR3 is TGTGCCATCACTTTGGACAGGGCGGGAAACACCATATATTTT. Encoded protein: CAITLDRAGNTIYF.

J is TRBJ1-1 and V is TRBV29-1; unclear D gene. Trimming pared 5 bases from V and 2 bases from J, leaving 3 bases between. The V gene's germline CDR1 is SQVTM and CDR2 ANQGSEA. The CDR3 sequence is 10 residues long. CDR3 in DNA: TGCAGCGTTCAAAACACTGAAGCTTTCTTT. It yields the protein CSVQNTEAFF.

This clone occurred once. The chain combines TRBV9 with TRBJ1-1, with D tentatively TRBD1 (5 bases). The germline V and J ends were trimmed by 0 bases and 1 base, with 10 bases remaining between them. This CDR3 has 15 residues. In germline, CDR1 is SGDLS, CDR2 YYNGEE. CDR3 in DNA: TGTGCCAGCAGCGTAGTGAGGGGCTGGAACACTGAAGCTTTCTTT. This sequence encodes CASSVVRGWNTEAFF.

The chain combines TRBV7-2 with TRBJ2-3, with 11 nucleotides matching TRBD2. Germline V gives CDR1 SGHTA, CDR2 FQGNSA. V shed 5 bases and J 2 bases; nucleotides not matched to a gene: 15. This CDR3 has 19 amino acids. The CDR3 sequence: CASSQTSGRVGWFTDTQYF. The CDR3 DNA is TGTGCCAGCAGCCAAACTAGCGGGAGAGTAGGATGGTTCACAGATACGCAGTATTTT.

The chain joins TRBV11-2 to TRBJ2-2; no clear D gene. The CDR3 loop spans 13 amino acids. Germline V gene lookup returns CDR1 SGHAT and CDR2 FQNNGV. V was shortened by 1 base and J by 7 bases, with 7 bases between the two germline ends. The CDR3 loop reads CASSLGRSGELFF. CDR3 nucleotide sequence: TGTGCCAGCAGCTTAGGACGGAGCGGGGAGCTGTTTTTT.

This chain connects TRBV7-9 to TRBJ2-3, with 8 bases that match TRBD2. This CDR3 spans 15 amino acids. Germline V gives CDR1 SEHNR, CDR2 FQNEAQ (reference sequence). J was trimmed by 5 bases and V by 6 bases; bases with no gene match: 10. The CDR3 region is CASRRPTGGQDTQYF. CDR3 DNA sequence: TGTGCCAGCAGAAGACCCACGGGAGGGCAAGATACGCAGTATTTT.

As for this clone: In the same sample, other DNA sequences code for this CDR3. For the CDR3, the DNA is TGCGCCAGCAGCCCGGGACAGGGTGGTGAAAAACTGTTTTTT. It encodes CASSPGQGGEKLFF. The V and J genes are TRBV5-1 and TRBJ1-4; 9 positions agree with TRBD1. Looked up from germline, CDR1 is SGHRS and CDR2 is YFSETQ. V was pared by 4 bases and J by 7 bases, with 5 bases of the junction left unmatched. This CDR3 spans 14 amino acids.

The CDR3 sequence is CASSLGTSGTDTDTQYF. The CDR3 coding sequence is TGTGCCAGCTCACTAGGGACTAGCGGGACGGACACAGATACGCAGTATTTT. V is TRBV18 and J is TRBJ2-3; 13 nucleotides match TRBD2. This CDR3 is built from 17 residues. J was trimmed by 2 bases and V by 4 bases; bases with no gene match: 6. CDR1 and CDR2 from the germline V gene are KGHSH and LQKENI.

As regards this clone: The same CDR3 can be traced to other DNA sequences in this sample. This chain joins TRBV9 and TRBJ2-7; no clear D. V lost 2 bases and J lost 3, with 9 bases in between. Looked up from germline, CDR1 is SGDLS and CDR2 is YYNGEE. This CDR3 region has 13 residues. The CDR3 is CASSVSLDYEQYF. The CDR3 region has the DNA TGTGCCAGCAGCGTTTCCCTTGACTACGAGCAGTACTTC.

The rearrangement joins TRBV18 to TRBJ1-2, with D uncertain. This CDR3 is 13 amino acids long. The germline V gene has CDR1 KGHSH and CDR2 LQKENI. The V end lost 0 bases, the J end lost 7 bases, and 9 bases lay between the germline ends. The CDR3 loop is CASSPPNGVGYTF. As DNA, the CDR3 is TGTGCCAGCTCACCACCGAATGGGGTTGGCTACACCTTC. Supplemented by reference TRBV18 and TRBJ1-2, the full variable domain reads NAGVMQNPRHLVRRRGQEARLRCSPMKGHSHVYWYRQLPEEGLKFMVYLQKENIIDESGMPKERFSAEFPKEGPSILRIQQVVRGDSAAYFCASSPPNGVGYTFGSGTRLTVV.

This chain connects TRBV14 to TRBJ2-1, with D possibly TRBD2 on 6 matching bases. Trimming took 5 bases from V and 9 from J, leaving 14 bases between them. The germline CDR1 and CDR2 sequences are SGHDN and FVKESK. CDR3 size: 13 residues. CDR3 nucleotides: TGTGCCAGCAGCGCCATCCTAGCGTCTGAGCAGTTCTTC. This codes for CASSAILASEQFF.

V and J are TRBV4-1 and TRBJ2-1; TRBD1 agrees at 11 bases. This CDR3 has 16 residues. CDR1 and CDR2 from the germline V gene are MGHRA and YSYEKL. The V segment lost 3 bases and the J segment 6 bases; nucleotides outside the gene matches: 7. CDR3 in DNA: TGCGCCAGCAGCCACGTGGGACAGGGGGTGGGCAATGAGCAGTTCTTC. It translates to CASSHVGQGVGNEQFF.

The chain joins TRBV5-1 to TRBJ2-7; the D is unclear. This CDR3 contains 14 residues. The V and J ends lost 0 bases and 7 bases respectively, with 14 bases between them. From germline, CDR1 is SGHRS and CDR2 YFSETQ. CDR3 residues: CASSLASYTKEQYF. The CDR3 nucleotides are TGCGCCAGCAGCTTGGCTTCCTATACGAAGGAGCAGTACTTC.

The chain recombines TRBV29-1 with TRBJ2-3; D may be TRBD1 or TRBD2 (5 bases each). CDR1 is SQVTM and CDR2 is ANQGSEA in the germline V gene. With 4 bases removed from V and 2 bases from J, the gap between germline ends came to 13 bases. The CDR3 is made up of 14 amino acids. CDR3 DNA sequence: TGCAGCGTTGGGGGACGGCCGGTCACAGATACGCAGTATTTT. Protein product: CSVGGRPVTDTQYF.

The chain carries TRBV5-1 and TRBJ1-1; 7 positions match TRBD1. The germline CDR1 and CDR2 sequences are SGHRS and YFSETQ. V trimming: 4 bases; J trimming: 4 bases; junction bases outside the gene matches: 7. This CDR3 region has 14 residues. The CDR3, as DNA: TGCGCCAGCAGCGATCCTTCAGGGGGCACTGAAGCTTTCTTT. Its protein is CASSDPSGGTEAFF.

The gene calls are TRBV9 and TRBJ2-3; perhaps TRBD2 as D (6 bases). The CDR3 contains 16 residues. Germline loops: CDR1 SGDLS, CDR2 YYNGEE. The V end was cut by 2 bases, the J end by 2 bases, with 15 bases between. CDR3 loop: CASSVNGRGNTDTQYF. The CDR3 DNA follows: TGTGCCAGCAGCGTCAATGGCCGGGGGAACACAGATACGCAGTATTTT. Full variable domain (remainder filled in from reference TRBV9 and TRBJ2-3): DSGVTQTPKHLITATGQRVTLRCSPRSGDLSVYWYQQSLDQGLQFLIQYYNGEERAKGNILERFSAQQFPDLHSELNLSSLELGDSALYFCASSVNGRGNTDTQYFGPGTRLTVL.

The sample holds one count of this clone. The chain recombines TRBV5-1 with TRBJ2-1, with TRBD2 matching over 7 bases. The CDR3 sequence is 15 residues long. Germline trimming cut 7 bases from V and 7 bases from J; bases unmatched to any gene: 14. Germline values: CDR1 SGHRS, CDR2 YFSETQ. CDR3 sequence: CASHSQVGGVNEQFF. CDR3 bases: TGCGCCAGCCACTCCCAGGTTGGGGGGGTTAATGAGCAGTTCTTC.

The chain has TRBV6-1 and TRBJ1-1, with 7 bases that match TRBD1. V lost 2 bases to trimming and J lost 3 bases; unmatched junction nucleotides: 3. The CDR3 has 14 residues. CDR1 is MNHNS and CDR2 is SASEGT in the germline V gene. DNA for the CDR3: TGTGCCAGCAGTGAAACAGGGGTTGACACTGAAGCTTTCTTT. This translates into CASSETGVDTEAFF.

The CDR3 region is CASSLAGGGSADTQYF. CDR3 bases: TGTGCCAGCAGCTTGGCCGGGGGCGGGAGTGCAGATACGCAGTATTTT. The chain couples TRBV5-4 to TRBJ2-3; a possible D gene is TRBD2 (7 bases). Trimming took 0 bases from V and 4 from J, leaving 15 bases between them. Germline CDR1 SGHNT, CDR2 YYREEE (reference sequence). This CDR3 region has 16 residues.

This chain links TRBV18 with TRBJ2-1; tentatively, D is TRBD1 (5 bases). The germline gives CDR1 KGHSH, CDR2 LQKENI. Trimming removed 0 bases at V and 8 bases at J, with 17 bases between. There are 16 residues in the CDR3. The CDR3 coding sequence is TGTGCCAGCTCACCACCGATCTACGCAAGGGGCGATGAGCAGTTCTTC. Translation: CASSPPIYARGDEQFF. Complete variable domain (other parts from reference TRBV18 and TRBJ2-1): NAGVMQNPRHLVRRRGQEARLRCSPMKGHSHVYWYRQLPEEGLKFMVYLQKENIIDESGMPKERFSAEFPKEGPSILRIQQVVRGDSAAYFCASSPPIYARGDEQFFGPGTRLTVL.

The chain carries TRBV28 and TRBJ1-3; D is uncertain. CDR3 length: 13 amino acids. Germline assignment: CDR1 MDHEN and CDR2 SYDVKM. Trimming pared 6 bases from V and 4 bases from J, leaving 10 bases between. The CDR3 bases are TGTGCCAGCAGAGGACCGGGCGGAAACACCATATATTTT. It yields the protein CASRGPGGNTIYF.

This rearrangement joins TRBV30 to TRBJ2-2; 8 positions agree with TRBD1. The ends lost 0 bases at V and 4 bases at J; junction bases unmatched: 10. CDR3 size: 17 residues. Germline CDR1 GTSNPN, CDR2 SVGIG (reference sequence). CDR3 nucleotide sequence: TGTGCCTGGAGTGTACAGGGGGTTCGGGACAGCACCGGGGAGCTGTTTTTT. Translated, it gives CAWSVQGVRDSTGELFF.

This chain uses TRBV11-2 with TRBJ1-4, with D maybe TRBD1 (5 bases). Trimming pared 5 bases from V and 8 bases from J, leaving 21 bases between. The CDR3 totals 16 residues. In germline, CDR1 is SGHAT, CDR2 FQNNGV. CDR3 loop: CASSKIGGLEGEKLFF. The CDR3 DNA is TGTGCCAGCAGCAAAATAGGAGGCCTCGAGGGGGAAAAACTGTTTTTT. Variable domain in full (rest from reference TRBV11-2 and TRBJ1-4): EAGVAQSPRYKIIEKRQSVAFWCNPISGHATLYWYQQILGQGPKLLIQFQNNGVVDDSQLPKDRFSAERLKGVDSTLKIQPAKLEDSAVYLCASSKIGGLEGEKLFFGSGTQLSVL.

This chain uses TRBV6-5 with TRBJ2-3; D remains ambiguous. Deletions cut 2 bases from V and 2 bases from J, with 14 bases between. Germline assignment: CDR1 MNHEY and CDR2 SVGAGI. The CDR3 length is 16 residues. For the CDR3, the DNA is TGTGCCAGCAGTTACAGCCCCGCAACCTTCACAGATACGCAGTATTTT. Its translation: CASSYSPATFTDTQYF.

CDR3 sequence: CASSEGTTPSYEQYF. For the CDR3, the DNA is TGTGCCAGCAGTGAAGGGACTACACCCTCCTACGAGCAGTACTTC. V gene TRBV2 combines with J gene TRBJ2-7, with D possibly TRBD2 on 6 matching bases. The CDR3 sequence is 15 residues long. Between the trimmed V and J ends, which lost 1 base and 0 bases, there was a span of 10 bases. CDR1 SNHLY and CDR2 FYNNEI come from the germline V gene.

The V call is TRBV5-1, the J call TRBJ2-3, with D possibly matching TRBD2 (7 bases). This CDR3 is 15 amino acids long. The germline gives CDR1 SGHRS, CDR2 YFSETQ. V was clipped by 6 bases and J by 2 bases, with 16 bases between them. The CDR3 DNA sequence: TGCGCCAGCACCCGAGGGAGGGGGGTCACAGATACGCAGTATTTT. The encoded protein is CASTRGRGVTDTQYF. The full variable domain, in which reference TRBV5-1 and TRBJ2-3 provide the parts outside the CDR3, is KAGVTQTPRYLIKTRGQQVTLSCSPISGHRSVSWYQQTPGQGLQFLFEYFSETQRNKGNFPGRFSGRQFSNSRSEMNVSTLELGDSALYLCASTRGRGVTDTQYFGPGTRLTVL.